Listed here are 17 T cell receptor beta chains from one sample, sequenced in a study of cytomegalovirus exposure and HLA in healthy donors. This PCR relied on a set of 60 Vbeta primers and 13 Jbeta primers. Clones were sequenced by immunoSEQ multiplex PCR, and TCRdb holds only the in-frame ones, with some missing. Of approximately 130,000 clones in the sample, more than 60% were seen once. The material sequenced was PBMCs. Source of these receptors: a man in his thirties or forties in good health and CMV-seronegative.

The chain recombines TRBV18 with TRBJ2-3, with TRBD2 identical over 15 bases. CDR1 and CDR2 from the germline V gene are KGHSH and LQKENI. V shed 3 bases, J shed 10 bases, and the junction held 8 bases outside the gene matches. The CDR3 sequence is 16 residues long. The CDR3 DNA sequence: TGTGCCAGCTCACCCGGACTAGCGGGAGGGCCTTCGTCGCAGTATTTT. Translation: CASSPGLAGGPSSQYF.

The V call is TRBV7-9, the J call TRBJ2-7, with 9 nucleotides matching TRBD2. The J segment lost 1 base and the V segment lost 7 bases, leaving 8 bases of the junction unmatched. The CDR3 has 15 amino acids. Germline V CDR1 and CDR2: SEHNR, FQNEAQ (reference sequence). CDR3 DNA: TGTGCCAGCACCCAAGCGGGAGGTATATCCTACGAGCAGTACTTC. Translating it yields CASTQAGGISYEQYF. The whole variable domain, filled in from reference TRBV7-9 and TRBJ2-7, reads DTGVSQNPRHKITKRGQNVTFRCDPISEHNRLYWYRQTLGQGPEFLTYFQNEAQLEKSRLLSDRFSAERPKGSFSTLEIQRTEQGDSAMYLCASTQAGGISYEQYFGPGTRLTVT.

The rearrangement joins TRBV15 to TRBJ2-1; maybe TRBD1 (6 bases). CDR1 and CDR2 (germline): LNHNV, YYDKDF (reference sequence). Trimming removed 6 bases at V and 5 bases at J, with 20 bases between. The CDR3 length is 16 residues. This CDR3 is CATRGDRMGEDNEQFF. The DNA for the CDR3 is TGTGCCACCAGAGGCGACAGGATGGGAGAGGACAATGAGCAGTTCTTC.

V usage is TRBV6-6 and J usage is TRBJ2-5, with D hard to call. The CDR3 length is 12 residues. The V gene lost 2 bases and the J gene lost 5 bases, with 6 bases spanning the gap. Germline CDR1 and CDR2: MNHNY and SVGAGI (reference sequence). The CDR3 sequence is CASSYPTETQYF. In DNA form, the CDR3 reads TGTGCCAGCAGTTACCCTACTGAGACCCAGTACTTC.

The chain is built from TRBV11-3 and TRBJ2-3; possibly TRBD2 for D (6 bases). The germline V gene encodes CDR1 SGHNT and CDR2 YENEEA. Trimming shortened V by 1 base and J by 2 bases, and 19 bases separated the two germline ends. The CDR3 totals 18 residues. CDR3 in DNA: TGTGCCAGCAGCTTAGGGCCGGCGGGGCTCATCCACACAGATACGCAGTATTTT. This translates into CASSLGPAGLIHTDTQYF.

Only one count was recorded for this clone. The V and J genes are TRBV27 and TRBJ1-1, with 7 bases identical to TRBD1. CDR1 and CDR2 (germline): MNHEY, SMNVEV (reference sequence). This CDR3 has 14 residues. With 5 bases clipped from V and 1 base from J, the junction kept 4 bases outside the gene matches. The CDR3 coding sequence is TGTGCCAGCAGTGCCGGGACAGCGAACACTGAAGCTTTCTTT. Translation: CASSAGTANTEAFF.

The rearrangement uses TRBV6-5 and TRBJ1-4; possible D gene TRBD1, 5 bases. Per germline, CDR1 MNHEY and CDR2 SVGAGI. CDR3 length: 12 amino acids. V was clipped by 6 bases and J by 8 bases, with 10 bases between them. The CDR3 DNA reads TGTGCCAGCAGGGGACTCCTAGAAAAACTGTTTTTT. Translating it yields CASRGLLEKLFF.

The rearrangement links TRBV9 to TRBJ2-7; 8 bases are shared with TRBD2. From germline, CDR1 is SGDLS and CDR2 YYNGEE. The V gene end was trimmed by 0 bases and the J gene end by 3 bases; junction bases not matched to a gene: 8. The CDR3 is made up of 16 amino acids. CDR3 loop: CASSVDGGGNFYEQYF. The DNA of the CDR3 is TGTGCCAGCAGCGTAGACGGGGGGGGTAATTTCTACGAGCAGTACTTC.

This clone has just a few counts. CDR3 loop: CASSQTGTENQPQHF. DNA of the CDR3: TGTGCCAGCAGCCAGACCGGGACAGAGAATCAGCCCCAGCATTTT. The rearrangement links TRBV9 to TRBJ1-5, with 7 bases lining up with TRBD1. The CDR3 consists of 15 residues. Germline values: CDR1 SGDLS, CDR2 YYNGEE. After removal of 4 bases from V and 4 bases from J, the junction contained 8 bases not matched to a gene.

This sequence joins TRBV9 and TRBJ1-2; D is uncertain. Germline loops: CDR1 SGDLS, CDR2 YYNGEE. V lost 0 bases to trimming and J lost 7 bases, with 13 bases between them. This CDR3 spans 14 amino acids. CDR3 sequence (DNA): TGTGCCAGCAGCGTAGACGGCGGAAAAGGTGGCTACACCTTC. This translates into CASSVDGGKGGYTF.

Only a few counts were recorded for this clone. The rearrangement links TRBV28 to TRBJ2-5; D is undetermined. This CDR3 has 11 amino acids. Germline CDR1 reads MDHEN; CDR2 reads SYDVKM. The V gene lost 4 bases and the J gene lost 7 bases, with 7 bases spanning the gap. As DNA, the CDR3 is TGTGCCAGCAGTTCCCCTTGGACCCAGTACTTC. This encodes CASSSPWTQYF.

This chain connects TRBV2 to TRBJ2-5; 9 bases are shared with TRBD2. This CDR3 region has 18 residues. V lost 7 bases to trimming and J lost 3 bases; unmatched junction nucleotides: 18. Germline CDR1 and CDR2: SNHLY and FYNNEI. CDR3 residues: CASTYQGTSLTREETQYF. CDR3 bases: TGTGCCAGCACTTACCAAGGGACTAGCTTGACCCGGGAAGAGACCCAGTACTTC.

This clone came up once. The CDR3 sequence: CASSYSGGWRHNEQFF. For the CDR3, the DNA is TGTGCCAGCAGTTACTCCGGAGGCTGGCGCCACAATGAGCAGTTCTTC. The rearrangement uses TRBV6-5 and TRBJ2-1, with TRBD2 as a possible D gene (5 bases). This CDR3 region has 16 residues. Trimming left V 0 bases short and J 5 bases short, with 14 bases between. The germline V gene has CDR1 MNHEY and CDR2 SVGAGI.

This clone was seen a single time. V and J are TRBV9 and TRBJ2-5; no clear D gene. The V gene's germline CDR1 is SGDLS and CDR2 YYNGEE. The CDR3 is 12 amino acids. Between the trimmed V and J ends, which lost 4 bases and 1 base, there was a span of 5 bases. The CDR3 DNA is TGTGCCAGCAGCTCGGGCCAAGAGACCCAGTACTTC. It is translated as CASSSGQETQYF. Based on the CDR3 plus reference TRBV9 and TRBJ2-5, the full variable domain is DSGVTQTPKHLITATGQRVTLRCSPRSGDLSVYWYQQSLDQGLQFLIQYYNGEERAKGNILERFSAQQFPDLHSELNLSSLELGDSALYFCASSSGQETQYFGPGTRLLVL.

As to this clone: The sample carries other DNA sequences with the same CDR3. The genes are TRBV7-2 and TRBJ2-3, with TRBD2 matching over 9 bases. With 2 bases clipped from V and 6 bases from J, the junction kept 9 bases outside the gene matches. Germline values: CDR1 SGHTA, CDR2 FQGNSA. This CDR3 has 16 amino acids. CDR3: CASSLFSAGGGDTQYF. The CDR3, as DNA: TGTGCCAGCAGCTTATTTTCAGCGGGGGGAGGGGATACGCAGTATTTT. The variable domain in full, with the rest retrieved from reference TRBV7-2 and TRBJ2-3, is GAGVSQSPSNKVTEKGKDVELRCDPISGHTALYWYRQSLGQGLEFLIYFQGNSAPDKSGLPSDRFSAERTGGSVSTLTIQRTQQEDSAVYLCASSLFSAGGGDTQYFGPGTRLTVL.

The CDR3 reads CASSWGHGGTEAFF. The CDR3 DNA reads as TGTGCCAGCAGCTGGGGACACGGTGGGACTGAAGCTTTCTTT. The V gene is TRBV7-3, the J gene TRBJ1-1; maybe TRBD1 (6 bases). The CDR3 sequence is 14 residues long. Germline CDR1 and CDR2: SGHTA and FQGTGA. V shed 4 bases and J shed 5 bases, with 14 bases lying between them.

The genes are TRBV7-6 and TRBJ1-4, with D unresolved. Germline assignment: CDR1 SGHVS and CDR2 FNYEAQ. V was clipped by 4 bases and J by 8 bases, with 8 bases between them. This CDR3 region has 12 residues. DNA for the CDR3: TGTGCCAGCAGCTCCCGCAGGGAAAAACTGTTTTTT. This encodes CASSSRREKLFF.